This TCR beta chain was profiled in a study of cytomegalovirus exposure and HLA in healthy donors. PCR employed 60 Vbeta and 13 Jbeta primers. Assay: immunoSEQ multiplex PCR; the TCRdb copy retains only in-frame clones and omits some. The sample has under 100,000 clones; about 9.4% are singletons. V lost 4 bases and J 5 bases, leaving 9 bases between the germline ends. The CDR3 covers 13 residues. Per germline, CDR1 MGHRA and CDR2 YSYEKL. The study's findings and limits: Rarity held for most TCR sequences, but there were some public TCRs that occurred in many donors. The authors later found HLA-associated TCR beta chains more clonally expanded than equally common others.

Remarks on this clone: Its specificity is not known.

The sequence was obtained from a man aged 60 to 69 in good health and CMV-seropositive. The sample taken for sequencing was PBMCs. The chain recombines TRBV4-1 with TRBJ1-5; D call uncertain. The CDR3 nucleotides read TGCGCCAGCAGCCGAATACTTTATCAGCCCCAGCATTTT. Translating it yields CASSRILYQPQHF.